A single sample gave rise to the 8 T cell receptor beta chains below, sequenced in a study of blood T cell repertoires in COVID-19. Profiled with immunoSEQ multiplex PCR; TCRdb holds only in-frame clones, not every one. The sample records 260,000 or so clones, 80% to 90% being singletons. The specimen was PBMCs or T cells enriched from blood (not recorded which). All receptors come from a man younger than 30 who had recovered from COVID-19.

The chain recombines TRBV21-1 with TRBJ2-3; the table names TRBD2, a call not compared with the DNA. TRBV21-1 is termed a pseudogene. The CDR3 is 18 amino acids. The CDR3 sequence is CASSPRVGPAWEIATQYF. The DNA for the CDR3 is TGTGCCAGCAGCCCCCGGGTGGGCCCGGCATGGGAGATTGCTACGCAGTATTTT.

The CDR3 DNA sequence: TGTGCCACCAGCAGAGATACCCGAATCACAGAGTACTATGGCTACACCTTC. This sequence encodes CATSRDTRITEYYGYTF. The V gene is TRBV15, the J gene TRBJ1-2; D unresolved. Trimming left V 0 bases short and J 3 bases short, with 17 bases between. The CDR3 is 17 amino acids. The germline CDR1 and CDR2 sequences are LNHNV and YYDKDF (reference sequence). The full variable domain, completed using reference TRBV15 and TRBJ1-2, is DAMVIQNPRYQVTQFGKPVTLSCSQTLNHNVMYWYQQKSSQAPKLLFHYYDKDFNNEADTPDNFQSRRPNTSFCFLDIRSPGLGDTAMYLCATSRDTRITEYYGYTFGSGTRLTVV.

This clone was seen a single time. The chain links TRBV4-1 to TRBJ1-2; D is possibly TRBD1 (6 bases). Germline loops: CDR1 MGHRA, CDR2 YSYEKL. Between the trimmed V and J ends, which lost 0 bases and 7 bases, there was a span of 15 bases. The CDR3 contains 15 residues. CDR3 protein: CASSQDRDIPGGYTF. CDR3 coding DNA: TGCGCCAGCAGCCAAGATCGGGACATCCCGGGTGGCTACACCTTC.

This clone has a single count. The chain combines TRBV6-5 with TRBJ2-1; 11 bases agree with TRBD2. Losses at the gene ends were 6 bases for V and 6 bases for J; bases not matched to a gene: 7. The germline V gene has CDR1 MNHEY and CDR2 SVGAGI. The CDR3 contains 15 residues. CDR3 DNA sequence: TGTGCCAGCAGCCCACTAGCGGGGGCCTTCAATGAGCAGTTCTTC. Protein sequence: CASSPLAGAFNEQFF.

This chain connects TRBV4-2 to TRBJ2-7; 8 bases map to TRBD2. Looked up from germline, CDR1 is LGHNA and CDR2 is YNFKEQ. J lost 0 bases, V lost 2 bases, and 12 bases had no gene match. CDR3 length: 18 residues. The CDR3 protein is CASSQQATGGVSSYEQYF. The CDR3 nucleotides read TGTGCCAGCAGCCAACAAGCAACGGGAGGGGTTAGCTCCTACGAGCAGTACTTC.

The chain has TRBV27 and TRBJ2-1; unclear D gene. This CDR3 is built from 13 residues. Deletions cut 5 bases from V and 9 bases from J, with 14 bases between. Germline loops: CDR1 MNHEY, CDR2 SMNVEV (reference sequence). This chain's CDR3 is CASSPLPRGEQFF. The CDR3 region has the DNA TGTGCCAGCAGTCCCCTGCCCCGCGGTGAGCAGTTCTTC.

The rearrangement joins TRBV3-1 (or the pseudogene TRBV3-2) to TRBJ2-3, with D perhaps TRBD2 (6 bases). Looked up from germline, CDR1 is LGHDT and CDR2 is YNNKEL (reference sequence). This CDR3 comprises 16 residues. The V end lost 5 bases, the J end lost 2 bases, and 17 bases lay between the germline ends. The CDR3 DNA follows: TGTGCCAGCAGCACGCGATTGGGGGGTACCACAGATACGCAGTATTTT. Its translation is CASSTRLGGTTDTQYF.

This clone was seen only once. V and J are TRBV18 and TRBJ2-5; D is possibly TRBD2 (7 bases). Germline CDR1 and CDR2: KGHSH and LQKENI. This CDR3 has 15 amino acids. V was trimmed by 0 bases and J by 1 base, leaving 9 bases between them. This chain's CDR3 is CASSPPGGGQETQYF. CDR3 sequence (DNA): TGTGCCAGCTCACCACCGGGAGGGGGCCAAGAGACCCAGTACTTC.